This TCR beta chain is drawn from a study of beta chain features in type 1 diabetes. V was cut by 3 bases and J by 6 bases, with 14 bases left in between. The CDR3 has 15 residues. The germline gives CDR1 MNHEY, CDR2 SMNVEV (reference sequence). What was sequenced were expressed TCRB transcripts, since all of the isolated RNA had been reverse transcribed. Measured with immunoSEQ multiplex PCR; TCRdb has only the in-frame clones, and not every one. The sample holds a few hundred thousand clones, roughly 12% seen once. This clone was counted once. The chain has TRBV27 and TRBJ2-2; the D gene is possibly TRBD2 (7 bases). This sequence was found in a young man in good health. Sample: naive CD4+ T cells from blood. CDR3 DNA sequence: TGTGCCAGCAGTTTTTATTCCGGGGGGCCCGGGGAGCTGTTTTTT. Its translation is CASSFYSGGPGELFF.